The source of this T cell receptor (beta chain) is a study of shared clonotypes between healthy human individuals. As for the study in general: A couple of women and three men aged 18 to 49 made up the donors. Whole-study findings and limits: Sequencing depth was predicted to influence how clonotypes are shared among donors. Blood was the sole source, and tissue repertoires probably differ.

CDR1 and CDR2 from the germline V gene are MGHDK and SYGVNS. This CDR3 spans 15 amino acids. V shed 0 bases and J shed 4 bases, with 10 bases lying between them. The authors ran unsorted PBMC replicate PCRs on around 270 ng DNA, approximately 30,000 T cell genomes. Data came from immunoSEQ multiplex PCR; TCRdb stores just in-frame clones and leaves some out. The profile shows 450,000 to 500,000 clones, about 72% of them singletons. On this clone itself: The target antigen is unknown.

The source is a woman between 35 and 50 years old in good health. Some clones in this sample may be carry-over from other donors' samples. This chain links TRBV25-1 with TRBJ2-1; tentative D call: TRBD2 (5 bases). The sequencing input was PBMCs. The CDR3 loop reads CASSEYVEGYNEQFF. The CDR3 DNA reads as TGTGCCAGCAGTGAATACGTTGAGGGTTACAATGAGCAGTTCTTC.